This T cell receptor (beta chain) was recovered during a study of tumor and adjacent non-tumor tissue in lung cancer. Study conclusions and caveats: Shorter survival was associated with higher TCR diversity in tumors. Tumor repertoires had a smaller top 100 clone share than normal lung. Tumor tissue had significantly higher TCR diversity than normal lung.

The template was RNA from unsorted bulk tissue. Distant lung tissue was collected more than 3 cm away from the tumor edge. A word on this clonotype: No antigen is known for it.

TCRbeta libraries were built with three rounds of nested PCR, modified from ARM-PCR. TCRdb used MiXCR to reprocess the multiplex PCR reads, holding one entry per CDR3 protein. The sample lists roughly 120,000 distinct CDR3 sequences, 60% to 80% seen once, with 19% in the top ten. This CDR3 comprises 16 residues. V was cut by 6 bases and J by 1 base, with 16 bases left in between. Germline assignment: CDR1 MNHNS and CDR2 SASEGT. Sequenced input: distant non-tumor lung tissue. The chain has TRBV6-1 and TRBJ1-5; possibly TRBD1 for D (5 bases). The receptor was isolated from a man in his 60s with non-small cell lung cancer. For the CDR3, the DNA is TGTGCCAGCAGGGACCCCTGGAGGGGAAGCAATCAGCCCCAGCATTTT. It encodes CASRDPWRGSNQPQHF.